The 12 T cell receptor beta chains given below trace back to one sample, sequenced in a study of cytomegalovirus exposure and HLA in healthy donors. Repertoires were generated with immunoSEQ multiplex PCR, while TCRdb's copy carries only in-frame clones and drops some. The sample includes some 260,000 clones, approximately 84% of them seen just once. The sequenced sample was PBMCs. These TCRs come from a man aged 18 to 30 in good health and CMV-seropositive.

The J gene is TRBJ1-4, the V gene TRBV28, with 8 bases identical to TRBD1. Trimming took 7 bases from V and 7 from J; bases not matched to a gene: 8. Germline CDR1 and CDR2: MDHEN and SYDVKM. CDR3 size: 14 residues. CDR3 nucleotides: TGTGCCAGCAAGCCCGGACAGGGTTTTGAAAAACTGTTTTTT. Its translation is CASKPGQGFEKLFF.

This chain's CDR3 is CAISESPWRGQGGNQPQHF. The CDR3, as DNA: TGTGCCATCAGCGAGAGCCCTTGGAGGGGGCAAGGAGGCAATCAGCCCCAGCATTTT. This chain uses TRBV10-3 with TRBJ1-5, with 7 bases that match TRBD1. The junction had 19 bases not matched to a gene; V was cut back by 6 bases and J by 2 bases. This CDR3 comprises 19 residues. The germline V gene has CDR1 ENHRY and CDR2 SYGVKD.

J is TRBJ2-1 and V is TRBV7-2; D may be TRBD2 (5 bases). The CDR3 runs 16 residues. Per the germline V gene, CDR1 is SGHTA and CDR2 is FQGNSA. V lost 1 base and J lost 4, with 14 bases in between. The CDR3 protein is CASSLDSSGTYNEQFF. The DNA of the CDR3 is TGTGCCAGCAGCTTAGATTCCAGCGGCACTTACAATGAGCAGTTCTTC.

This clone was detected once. CDR3 nucleotide sequence: TGTGCCAGCAGCTTAGCCGTCGAGCGGGCCTCCTACGAGCAGTACTTC. It translates to CASSLAVERASYEQYF. This chain uses TRBV7-6 with TRBJ2-7; TRBD2 might be the D (6 bases). Between the trimmed V and J ends, which lost 0 bases and 0 bases, there was a span of 12 bases. Germline assignment: CDR1 SGHVS and CDR2 FNYEAQ. The CDR3 loop spans 16 amino acids.

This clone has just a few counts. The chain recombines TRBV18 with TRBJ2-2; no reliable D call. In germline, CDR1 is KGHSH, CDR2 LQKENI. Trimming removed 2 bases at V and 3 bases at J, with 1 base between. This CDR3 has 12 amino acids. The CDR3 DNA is TGTGCCAGCTCACCAGACACCGGGGAGCTGTTTTTT. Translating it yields CASSPDTGELFF.

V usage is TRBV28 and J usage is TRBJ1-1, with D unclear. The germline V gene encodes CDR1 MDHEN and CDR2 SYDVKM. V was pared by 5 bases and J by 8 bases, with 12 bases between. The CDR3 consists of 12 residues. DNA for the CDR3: TGTGCCAGCAGTAATCCCTCGGGGGAAGCTTTCTTT. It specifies CASSNPSGEAFF.

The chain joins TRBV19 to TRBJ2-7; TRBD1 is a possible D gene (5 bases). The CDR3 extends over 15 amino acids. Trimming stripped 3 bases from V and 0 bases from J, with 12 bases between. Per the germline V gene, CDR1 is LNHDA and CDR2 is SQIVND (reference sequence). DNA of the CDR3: TGTGCCAGTAGTATGGGGCGAGGTTTCTCCTACGAGCAGTACTTC. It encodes CASSMGRGFSYEQYF.

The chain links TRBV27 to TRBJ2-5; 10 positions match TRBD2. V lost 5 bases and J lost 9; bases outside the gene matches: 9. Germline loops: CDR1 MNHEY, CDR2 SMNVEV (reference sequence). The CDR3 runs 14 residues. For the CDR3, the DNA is TGTGCCAGCAGTCCGGGACTAGCGACCCAGGCCCAGTACTTC. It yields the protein CASSPGLATQAQYF.

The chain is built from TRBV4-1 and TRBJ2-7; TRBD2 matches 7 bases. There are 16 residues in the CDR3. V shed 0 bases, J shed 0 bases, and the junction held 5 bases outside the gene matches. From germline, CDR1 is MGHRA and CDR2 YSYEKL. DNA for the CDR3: TGCGCCAGCAGCCAAGACCCAGCGGGACGCTCCTACGAGCAGTACTTC. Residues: CASSQDPAGRSYEQYF.

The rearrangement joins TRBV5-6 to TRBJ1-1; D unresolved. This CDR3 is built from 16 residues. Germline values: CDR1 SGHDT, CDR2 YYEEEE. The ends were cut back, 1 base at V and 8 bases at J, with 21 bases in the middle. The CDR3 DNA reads TGTGCCAGCAGCTTGTTGACGGACCTCGATAGAACGGAAGCTTTCTTT. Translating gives CASSLLTDLDRTEAFF.

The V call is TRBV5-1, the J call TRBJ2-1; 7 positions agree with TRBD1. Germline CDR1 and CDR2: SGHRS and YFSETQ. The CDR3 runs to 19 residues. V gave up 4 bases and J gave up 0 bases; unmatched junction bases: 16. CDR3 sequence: CASSAPTSGQASSYNEQFF. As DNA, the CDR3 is TGCGCCAGCAGCGCGCCTACCTCCGGACAGGCGAGCTCCTACAATGAGCAGTTCTTC.

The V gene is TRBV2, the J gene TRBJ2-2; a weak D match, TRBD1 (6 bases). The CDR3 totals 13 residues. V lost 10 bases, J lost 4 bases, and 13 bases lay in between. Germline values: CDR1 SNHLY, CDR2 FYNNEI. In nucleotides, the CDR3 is TGTGCCACCAGAGGACAGCCCACCGGGGAGCTGTTTTTT. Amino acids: CATRGQPTGELFF.